This is a list of T cell receptor beta chains from one sample in a study of cytomegalovirus exposure and HLA in healthy donors. Using immunoSEQ multiplex PCR, the repertoire was profiled, and TCRdb retains in-frame clones only, with some absent. The table lists about 200,000 clones, around 77% of them singletons. Sequencing was carried out using PBMCs. The receptors derive from a woman in her twenties or thirties in good health and CMV-seronegative. Both conserved end residues are part of each CDR3. The D gene is left open where the match is weak. The size of a clone is reported for some rows only, either as once, few or many, or as a class for expanded clones.

NA	NA	TRBV19	14	TRBJ1-5	CASSMGPPPMPQHF	TGTGCCAGTAGTATGGGGCCCCCACCCATGCCCCAGCATTTT
NA	NA	TRBV10-3	12	TRBJ2-3	CATVGGTDTQYF	TGTGCCACCGTAGGGGGCACAGATACGCAGTATTTT
few	NA	TRBV6-5	14	TRBJ2-7	CASKGQGGPYEQYF	TGTGCCAGCAAGGGGCAGGGGGGCCCCTACGAGCAGTACTTC
NA	TRBD2	TRBV2	14	TRBJ2-7	CASLSGGPSYEQYF	TGTGCCAGCCTCTCGGGAGGGCCTTCCTACGAGCAGTACTTC
NA	NA	TRBV5-1	14	TRBJ2-5	CASSLVPGFETQYF	TGCGCCAGCAGCTTGGTTCCAGGGTTCGAGACCCAGTACTTC
few	TRBD2	TRBV6-5	15	TRBJ2-7	CASSWGLAGVYEQYF	TGTGCCAGCAGTTGGGGGCTAGCGGGAGTCTACGAGCAGTACTTC
NA	NA	TRBV2	13	TRBJ2-5	CASSGSLRETQYF	TGTGCCAGCAGTGGAAGCCTACGGGAGACCCAGTACTTC
NA	NA	TRBV18	16	TRBJ1-5	CASSPAVPREDQPQHF	TGTGCCAGCTCACCAGCGGTACCCCGGGAGGATCAGCCCCAGCATTTT
NA	TRBD1	TRBV15	15	TRBJ2-7	CATSRRGQATYEQYF	TGTGCCACCAGCAGACGGGGACAGGCGACCTACGAGCAGTACTTC
NA	TRBD2	TRBV30	13	TRBJ2-1	CASLAGIYNEQFF	TGTGCCTCCCTAGCGGGGATTTACAATGAGCAGTTCTTC
NA	TRBD2	TRBV7-2	16	TRBJ2-2	CASSPGAGARSGELFF	TGTGCCAGCAGCCCTGGGGCGGGAGCGAGGAGCGGGGAGCTGTTTTTT
NA	TRBD2	TRBV5-1	14	TRBJ2-3	CASSFSGGTDTQYF	TGCGCCAGCAGCTTCTCGGGAGGGACAGATACGCAGTATTTT
NA	NA	TRBV5-5	15	TRBJ2-7	CASSFQGRAPDEQYF	TGTGCCAGCAGCTTCCAGGGAAGGGCCCCGGACGAGCAGTACTTC
NA	TRBD1	TRBV18	18	TRBJ1-6	CASSATGGAGSYNSPLHF	TGTGCCAGCTCAGCGACAGGGGGCGCGGGCTCCTATAATTCACCCCTCCACTTT
NA	NA	TRBV10-3	15	TRBJ1-6	CAISESAVGRSPLHF	TGTGCCATCAGTGAGTCTGCGGTGGGTAGGTCACCCCTCCACTTT
NA	TRBD2	TRBV7-9	16	TRBJ2-7	CASSGIPGGSSYEQYF	TGTGCCAGCAGCGGAATCCCGGGGGGTAGCTCCTACGAGCAGTACTTC
NA	TRBD1	TRBV30	14	TRBJ2-7	CAWGGQGTFYEQYF	TGTGCCTGGGGGGGACAGGGTACTTTCTACGAGCAGTACTTC
NA	TRBD2	TRBV7-9	15	TRBJ2-1	CASSPPGTTFNEQFF	TGTGCCAGCAGCCCCCCCGGGACTACCTTTAATGAGCAGTTCTTC
NA	NA	TRBV7-9	14	TRBJ2-5	CASSLGAPEETQYF	TGTGCCAGCAGCTTAGGGGCCCCGGAAGAGACCCAGTACTTC
NA	TRBD2	TRBV27	15	TRBJ2-1	CASSLGGRAYNEQFF	TGTGCCAGCAGTTTGGGCGGGAGGGCCTACAATGAGCAGTTCTTC
NA	NA	TRBV4-2	15	TRBJ2-7	CASSQQVGSSYEQYF	TGTGCCAGCAGCCAGCAGGTAGGGAGCTCCTACGAGCAGTACTTC
NA	TRBD1	TRBV28	12	TRBJ2-1	CASGQGSGEQFF	TGTGCGAGCGGACAGGGGTCCGGGGAGCAGTTCTTC
NA	NA	TRBV10-2	13	TRBJ2-7	CASSVGQTYEQYF	TGCGCCAGCAGCGTCGGACAAACCTACGAGCAGTACTTC
few	NA	TRBV19	15	TRBJ1-5	CASSIDYREGQPQHF	TGTGCCAGTAGTATAGATTACAGAGAGGGTCAGCCCCAGCATTTT
once	NA	TRBV7-6	16	TRBJ2-5	CASSRNRWAGSETQYF	TGTGCCAGCAGCCGGAACCGTTGGGCAGGCTCCGAGACCCAGTACTTC
NA	NA	TRBV27	14	TRBJ1-5	CASSFFPPLRPQHF	TGTGCCAGCAGTTTTTTCCCCCCTTTGAGGCCCCAGCATTTT
NA	NA	TRBV5-1	12	TRBJ2-5	CASSLVMETQYF	TGCGCCAGCAGCTTGGTTATGGAGACCCAGTACTTC
few	TRBD2	TRBV7-6	16	TRBJ2-3	CASSFRLAGDTDTQYF	TGTGCCAGCAGCTTCCGTCTAGCGGGAGACACAGATACGCAGTATTTT
NA	TRBD1	TRBV7-9	15	TRBJ2-5	CASSLADRGDETQYF	TGTGCCAGCAGCTTAGCCGACAGGGGCGATGAGACCCAGTACTTC
NA	TRBD1	TRBV6-6	14	TRBJ2-7	CASYRDRTSYEQYF	TGTGCCAGCTACCGGGACAGGACTTCCTACGAGCAGTACTTC
NA	TRBD2	TRBV4-1	13	TRBJ2-1	CASYSGGGNEQFF	TGCGCCAGTTATAGCGGGGGTGGCAATGAGCAGTTCTTC
few	NA	TRBV6-1	15	TRBJ1-5	CASSVARGIHQPQHF	TGTGCCAGCAGTGTGGCCCGGGGGATACACCAGCCCCAGCATTTT
NA	NA	TRBV30	11	TRBJ1-1	CAGTSGKEAFF	TGTGCCGGGACCAGCGGAAAAGAAGCTTTCTTT
NA	TRBD2	TRBV5-1	18	TRBJ2-7	CASSLGAGGPEGQYEQYF	TGCGCCAGCAGCTTGGGAGCGGGAGGTCCCGAGGGCCAATACGAGCAGTACTTC
NA	NA	TRBV9	16	TRBJ2-2	CASSPRRAPNTGELFF	TGTGCCAGCAGCCCCCGCAGGGCCCCGAACACCGGGGAGCTGTTTTTT
NA	TRBD2	TRBV4-1	17	TRBJ2-7	CASSLIPIAGGAYEQYF	TGCGCCAGCAGCCTTATTCCCATAGCGGGAGGAGCCTACGAGCAGTACTTC
few	NA	TRBV28	14	TRBJ1-1	CASTDTTGITEAFF	TGTGCCAGCACGGATACCACAGGGATCACTGAAGCTTTCTTT
few	NA	TRBV5-1	18	TRBJ2-7	CASSPGMRGSLPTYEQYF	TGCGCCAGCAGCCCGGGTATGCGGGGCTCACTCCCTACCTACGAGCAGTACTTC
NA	TRBD2	TRBV5-1	15	TRBJ2-3	CASSRTSGGPDTQYF	TGCGCCAGCAGTCGGACTAGCGGCGGACCAGATACGCAGTATTTT
NA	TRBD1	TRBV11-2	14	TRBJ2-3	CASSLRDSQDTQYF	TGTGCCAGCAGCTTGAGGGACAGCCAAGATACGCAGTATTTT
NA	NA	TRBV11-2	16	TRBJ2-3	CASSLGGLPHGDTQYF	TGTGCCAGCAGCTTAGGGGGACTCCCTCATGGGGATACGCAGTATTTT
NA	NA	TRBV4-1	15	TRBJ2-4	CASSPRVLAKNIQYF	TGCGCCAGCAGCCCTCGGGTGCTAGCCAAAAACATTCAGTACTTC
once	NA	TRBV5-6	15	TRBJ1-2	CASSSYTGNYYGYTF	TGTGCCAGCAGCTCTTATACAGGGAATTACTATGGCTACACCTTC
few	TRBD1	TRBV18	14	TRBJ1-4	CASSRPGQEEKLFF	TGTGCCAGCTCACGCCCAGGACAGGAAGAAAAACTGTTTTTT
few	NA	TRBV6-1	14	TRBJ2-7	CASSVTLKSYEQYF	TGTGCCAGCAGTGTAACGCTAAAATCTTACGAGCAGTACTTC
few	NA	TRBV6-1	15	TRBJ2-1	CASSPIGAHYNEQFF	TGTGCCAGCAGCCCAATTGGGGCCCACTACAATGAGCAGTTCTTC
few	TRBD1	TRBV7-9	14	TRBJ1-4	CASSRGQGNEKLFF	TGTGCCAGCAGCCGAGGACAGGGAAATGAAAAACTGTTTTTT
NA	NA	TRBV2	14	TRBJ2-2	CASSDGTSTGELFF	TGTGCCAGCAGTGACGGGACAAGCACCGGGGAGCTGTTTTTT
NA	NA	TRBV7-8	14	TRBJ2-7	CASSYFGQNYEQYF	TGTGCCAGCAGCTACTTCGGACAGAACTACGAGCAGTACTTC
few	NA	TRBV7-9	14	TRBJ1-1	CASSGQGSNTEAFF	TGTGCCAGCAGCGGGCAAGGAAGCAACACTGAAGCTTTCTTT
NA	NA	TRBV5-5	14	TRBJ1-4	CASSLSGGQEKLFF	TGTGCCAGCAGCTTGTCGGGGGGCCAAGAAAAACTGTTTTTT
NA	TRBD2	TRBV29-1	13	TRBJ2-7	CSVGTSGGYEQYF	TGCAGCGTTGGGACTAGCGGGGGATACGAGCAGTACTTC
NA	NA	TRBV2	12	TRBJ1-2	CASRGNIYGYTF	TGTGCCAGCAGGGGCAACATCTATGGCTACACCTTC
few	NA	TRBV9	13	TRBJ2-5	CASSAPSQETQYF	TGTGCCAGCAGCGCACCTAGTCAAGAGACCCAGTACTTC
NA	TRBD1	TRBV10-2	16	TRBJ2-3	CASSLRGQGGTDTQYF	TGCGCCAGCTCTCTTCGGGGACAGGGGGGGACAGATACGCAGTATTTT
few	NA	TRBV6-5	11	TRBJ2-3	CASSYGGEQYF	TGTGCCAGCAGTTATGGAGGGGAGCAGTATTTT
once	TRBD1	TRBV10-3	15	TRBJ2-7	CAIASPGQGGYEQYF	TGTGCCATCGCATCTCCGGGACAGGGGGGATACGAGCAGTACTTC